This record covers a single T cell receptor beta chain. Antigen unknown. PCR used 60 Vbeta primers and 13 Jbeta primers. This table comes from immunoSEQ multiplex PCR, and its TCRdb copy is limited to in-frame clones, with some not included. This repertoire comprises some 76,000 clones; its ten largest clones make up 2% to 3%. This sample was taken from a study of cytomegalovirus exposure and HLA in healthy donors. Regarding the study as a whole: HLA allele associations emerged for around 16,000 TCR beta sequences in a later analysis, at 0.05 false discovery rate. As a later analysis showed, several of the most significant clusters appeared to be linked to common viral pathogens.

Sequenced input: PBMCs. The TCR comes from a female donor in good health and CMV-seropositive.

The DNA for the CDR3 is TGTGCCAGCAGCTTGGACCTTCACAGGGAAGGCGAGCAGTTCTTC. Amino acids: CASSLDLHREGEQFF. The chain is built from TRBV5-4 and TRBJ2-1; D might be TRBD1 (6 bases). This CDR3 comprises 15 residues. CDR1 and CDR2 from the germline V gene are SGHNT and YYREEE (reference sequence). Trimming shortened V by 0 bases and J by 10 bases, and 17 bases separated the two germline ends.